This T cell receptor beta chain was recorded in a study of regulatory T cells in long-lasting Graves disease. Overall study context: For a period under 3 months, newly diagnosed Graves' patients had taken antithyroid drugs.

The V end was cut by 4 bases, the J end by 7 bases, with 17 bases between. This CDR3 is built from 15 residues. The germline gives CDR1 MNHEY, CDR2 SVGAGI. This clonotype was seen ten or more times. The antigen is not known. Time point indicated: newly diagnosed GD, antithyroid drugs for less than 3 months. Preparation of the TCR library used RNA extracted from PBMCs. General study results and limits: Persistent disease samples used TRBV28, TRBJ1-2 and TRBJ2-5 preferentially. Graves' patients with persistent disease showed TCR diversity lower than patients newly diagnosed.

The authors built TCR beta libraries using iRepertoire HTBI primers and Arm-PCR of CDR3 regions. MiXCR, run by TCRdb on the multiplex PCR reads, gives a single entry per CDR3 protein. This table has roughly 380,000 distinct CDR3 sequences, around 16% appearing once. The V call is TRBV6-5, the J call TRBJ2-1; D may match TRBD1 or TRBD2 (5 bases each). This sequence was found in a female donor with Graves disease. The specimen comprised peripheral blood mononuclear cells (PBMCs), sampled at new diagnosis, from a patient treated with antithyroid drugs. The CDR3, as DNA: TGTGCCAGCAGTTCGGTGGGGGTATATCGGAATGAGCAGTTCTTC. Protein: CASSSVGVYRNEQFF.